Each of the 11 T cell receptor beta chains below was sequenced from the same sample in a study of T cells in women clearing cervical HPV infection. TCRdb's copy holds only in-frame clones and misses some; the assay was immunoSEQ multiplex PCR. This table holds about 39,000 clones. The source material was blood buffy coat. The receptors were gathered from a woman aged 18 to 75 with a cervical HPV16 infection that either progressed to CIN3+ or cleared (not recorded which).

Comments on this clone: With the read ending 3 residues before the CDR3 end, the germline J gene is used to fill in that end. The rearrangement uses TRBV7-6 and TRBJ2-7; 7 positions agree with TRBD1. CDR1 is SGHVS and CDR2 is FNYEAQ in the germline V gene. The CDR3 totals 14 residues. V trimming: 5 bases; J trimming: 2 bases; junction bases outside the gene matches: 6. The sequenced CDR3 bases are TGTGCCAGCAGCCTTCGACAGGGAGCCTACGAG. Amino acid sequence: CASSLRQGAYE. In full, the CDR3 is CASSLRQGAYEQYF.

The part of the CDR3 DNA that was read is TGTGCCAGCAGCTCTGAGGGCTATGAG. It is translated as CASSSEGYE. The whole CDR3 reads CASSSEGYEQFF. The chain has TRBV7-6 and TRBJ2-1; possible D gene TRBD2, 5 bases. The CDR3 end falls 3 residues outside the read, so it is completed with the germline J gene. V was clipped by 4 bases and J by 8 bases, with 9 bases between them. Germline V gene data show CDR1 as SGHVS and CDR2 as FNYEAQ. This CDR3 has 12 residues. The complete variable domain, with remaining parts taken from reference TRBV7-6 and TRBJ2-1, reads GAGVSQSPRYKVTKRGQDVALRCDPISGHVSLYWYRQALGQGPEFLTYFNYEAQQDKSGLPNDRFSAERPEGSISTLTIQRTEQRDSAMYRCASSSEGYEQFFGPGTRLTVL.

Remarks on this clone: Read data end 3 residues before the CDR3 end; the end is taken from the germline J gene. The V and J genes are TRBV20-1 and TRBJ2-5, with 12 bases lining up with TRBD2. V was pared by 5 bases and J by 3 bases, with 4 bases of the junction left unmatched. Germline V gene sequence: CDR1 DFQATT, CDR2 SNEGSKA (reference sequence). This CDR3 comprises 14 residues. Incomplete CDR3 DNA: TGCAGTGCTTACCGACTAGCGGGGGAAGAGACC. Amino acids: CSAYRLAGEET. The CDR3, in full, reads CSAYRLAGEETQYF.

With respect to this clone: The CDR3 end lies 3 residues beyond the end of the read and is filled in from the germline J gene. This chain uses TRBV7-8 with TRBJ1-2, with 12 bases lining up with TRBD1. CDR1 is SGHVS, CDR2 FQNEAQ, per germline. J gave up 3 bases and V 5 bases, and 4 bases lay outside the gene matches. The CDR3 runs to 15 residues. The CDR3: CASSQGQGAHYGYTF. The sequenced part of the CDR3 DNA is TGTGCCAGCAGCCAGGGACAGGGGGCCCACTATGGC.

With respect to this clone: The read is 3 residues too short to cover the CDR3 end, so that end is filled in from the germline J gene. The V gene is TRBV5-1, the J gene TRBJ1-1; D perhaps matches TRBD1 (5 bases). V gave up 5 bases and J gave up 5 bases, with 19 bases separating them. The V gene's germline CDR1 is SGHRS and CDR2 YFSETQ. The CDR3 loop spans 15 amino acids. The CDR3 loop is CASRYSAGRSTEAFF. The CDR3 DNA, read in part, is TGCGCCAGCAGGTACTCCGCAGGGAGGAGTACTGAA.

CDR3 bases read: TGTGCCAGCAGCTTGCAGTCCAGGAGCTCCTACGAG. Its protein is CASSLQSRSSYE. The complete CDR3 sequence is CASSLQSRSSYEQYF. This rearrangement joins TRBV5-8 to TRBJ2-7, with D unclear. The read terminates 3 residues before the CDR3 end, so the remaining end is supplied by the germline J gene. The V gene's germline CDR1 is SGHTS and CDR2 YDEGEE. The CDR3 consists of 15 residues. V shed 1 base and J shed 0 bases, with 11 bases lying between them.

For this clone: Read coverage stops 3 residues before the CDR3 terminus; the germline J gene supplies the remainder. The chain employs TRBV5-1 and TRBJ2-1; TRBD1 aligns across 9 bases. The CDR3 consists of 20 residues. Looked up from germline, CDR1 is SGHRS and CDR2 is YFSETQ. The trim removed 0 bases at V and 7 bases at J, leaving 20 bases unmatched. CDR3 sequence reads: CASSLGTGAGSSGPGNEQFF. The sequenced CDR3 bases are TGCGCCAGCAGCTTGGGGACAGGGGCTGGTTCAAGTGGCCCGGGGAATGAG.

To note about this clone: The observed sequence ends 3 residues before the CDR3 terminus, with the missing tail filled in from the germline J gene. This chain uses TRBV20-1 with TRBJ1-4; 10 nucleotides match TRBD1. Germline-derived CDR1 and CDR2 are DFQATT and SNEGSKA (reference sequence). V lost 4 bases and J lost 8; bases outside the gene matches: 4. CDR3 length: 13 residues. CDR3 residues: CSAMTGGGEKLFF. The CDR3 DNA, read in part, is TGCAGTGCTATGACAGGGGGCGGCGAAAAA.

As regards this clone: The read finishes 3 residues shy of the CDR3 end, and the germline J gene is used to complete it. The chain combines TRBV7-9 with TRBJ2-5; D is ambiguous. The V end was cut by 5 bases, the J end by 3 bases, with 7 bases between. CDR1 is SEHNR, CDR2 FQNEAQ, per germline (reference sequence). The CDR3 contains 12 residues. Here the CDR3 reads CASSISKETQYF. CDR3 DNA (partial): TGTGCCAGCAGCATTTCCAAAGAGACC.

On this clone itself: The CDR3 extends 3 residues past the end of the read, so its final part is completed from the germline J gene. The rearrangement uses TRBV2 and TRBJ1-3; D is perhaps TRBD1 (5 bases). The germline gives CDR1 SNHLY, CDR2 FYNNEI. V was clipped by 7 bases and J by 4 bases, with 20 bases between them. This CDR3 has 16 amino acids. This CDR3 is CASTMGGASGGNTIYF. The part of the CDR3 DNA that was read is TGTGCCAGCACCATGGGAGGGGCCTCGGGAGGAAACACC. The entire variable domain, with the rest obtained from reference TRBV2 and TRBJ1-3, is as follows: EPEVTQTPSHQVTQMGQEVILRCVPISNHLYFYWYRQILGQKVEFLVSFYNNEISEKSEIFDDQFSVERPDGSNFTLKIRSTKLEDSAMYFCASTMGGASGGNTIYFGEGSWLTVV.

With respect to this clone: The DNA ends 3 residues before the CDR3 does, and the rest of the CDR3 is filled in from the germline J gene. The chain is built from TRBV6-1 and TRBJ2-5; 9 bases align to TRBD1. CDR3 length equals 15 residues. V shed 1 base and J 5 bases; nucleotides not matched to a gene: 5. Germline-derived CDR1 and CDR2 are MNHNS and SASEGT. CDR3 loop: CASSEGGQGSETQYF. The covered CDR3 bases are TGTGCCAGCAGTGAAGGGGGACAGGGAAGCGAGACC.